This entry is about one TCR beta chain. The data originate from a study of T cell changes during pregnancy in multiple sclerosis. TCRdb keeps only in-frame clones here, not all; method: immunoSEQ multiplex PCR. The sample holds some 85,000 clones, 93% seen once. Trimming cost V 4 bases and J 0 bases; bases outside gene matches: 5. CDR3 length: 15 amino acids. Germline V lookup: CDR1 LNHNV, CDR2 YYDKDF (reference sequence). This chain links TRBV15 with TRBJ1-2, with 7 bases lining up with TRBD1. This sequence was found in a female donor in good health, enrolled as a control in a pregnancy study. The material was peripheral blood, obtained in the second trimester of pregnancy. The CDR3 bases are TGTGCCACCAGCAAAGGGACAGTTACTAACTATGGCTACACCTTC. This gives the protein CATSKGTVTNYGYTF.